This TCR beta chain was sequenced in a study of blood T cell repertoires in COVID-19. Overall study: Spain, Italy and the United States supplied samples that represented acute and convalescent COVID-19.

Original handling: Scientists estimated how many nucleated cells there were by amplifying reference gene primers. Measured with immunoSEQ multiplex PCR; TCRdb has only the in-frame clones, and not every one. V, J and clone size are those of that table, while D and trimming were read from the DNA. The repertoire holds 99,000 or so clones, with roughly four fifths as singletons. With V trimmed by 6 bases and J by 6 bases, 11 bases remained unmatched. CDR3 length equals 14 residues. CDR1 is MNHEY, CDR2 SMNVEV, per germline (reference sequence). The chain employs TRBV27 and TRBJ2-7; 7 nucleotides align to TRBD1. The receptor was isolated from a man between 60 and 75 years old with acute or convalescent COVID-19. Sequencing was done on a sample of peripheral blood. The CDR3 DNA is TGTGCCAGCAGCGATCAGGACAGGCTAACCGAGCAGTACTTC. It yields the protein CASSDQDRLTEQYF.